This TCR beta chain was captured by sequencing in a study of CD8 T cells in ankylosing spondylitis (TCRdb year 2017). For the wider study: The study set out to find disease-linked TCR variants by profiling T cell receptor beta repertoires in ankylosing spondylitis patients and healthy donors. The full study cohort comprised approximately 23 ankylosing spondylitis patients and 110 or so healthy donors. Peripheral blood was sampled, and synovial fluid was additionally collected from ankylosing spondylitis patients. Results the study describes overall, beyond this receptor: The disease-linked clones showed a CD8+ phenotype and occurred at relatively low frequencies in peripheral blood. Some motif variants had previously been reported in the synovial fluid and blood of reactive arthritis patients, which suggests shared mechanisms of disease initiation. Significant enrichment of the disease-linked clones was reported in matched synovial fluid samples from ankylosing spondylitis patients. Blood from ankylosing spondylitis patients appeared to be characterized by a TCR beta motif composed of roughly 8 highly homologous amino acid variants.

As regards this clonotype: Which antigen it targets is not known. Per-base qualities were not stored, and no clone one base away is much larger.

Sequenced on an Illumina HiSeq 2500. Quantitative 5'-RACE with molecular barcodes was the method used to prepare the TCR beta libraries. The authors processed their data as follows. A new computational method, built on a probabilistic model of VDJ rearrangement, was used to identify disease-linked TCR variants. TCRdb cleaned the public reads at Q25 with fastp, built clones with MiXCR and kept in-frame beta chains. CDR3 protein duplicates are merged, each entry listing the most common genes and DNA. TCRdb, rather than the study authors, made the V and J calls. In this sample the table shows hundreds of thousands of distinct CDR3 sequences, 20% to 25% of which occur a single time. Of the sample, about an eighth is held by the ten largest clones. From V the trimming removes 4 bases and from J it removes 4 bases, while the gene matches leave 10 bases of the junction unaccounted for. According to the germline V gene, CDR1 reads MNHNS and CDR2 reads SASEGT. The CDR3 sequence holds 16 residues, the cysteine and phenylalanine included. Solely the CDR3 DNA is kept, with 48 bases framed from the first base.

The sequence derives from a male donor with ankylosing spondylitis or in good health (not recorded which). The sequence joins TRBV6-1 to TRBJ2-1; 7 of the junction bases match TRBD1. The sequenced material came from blood, either unsorted or a sorted T cell fraction (not recorded which). The base sequence is TGTGCCAGCAGTGCTCCCAAGGGACAGATGTACAATGAGCAGTTCTTC. It specifies CASSAPKGQMYNEQFF.